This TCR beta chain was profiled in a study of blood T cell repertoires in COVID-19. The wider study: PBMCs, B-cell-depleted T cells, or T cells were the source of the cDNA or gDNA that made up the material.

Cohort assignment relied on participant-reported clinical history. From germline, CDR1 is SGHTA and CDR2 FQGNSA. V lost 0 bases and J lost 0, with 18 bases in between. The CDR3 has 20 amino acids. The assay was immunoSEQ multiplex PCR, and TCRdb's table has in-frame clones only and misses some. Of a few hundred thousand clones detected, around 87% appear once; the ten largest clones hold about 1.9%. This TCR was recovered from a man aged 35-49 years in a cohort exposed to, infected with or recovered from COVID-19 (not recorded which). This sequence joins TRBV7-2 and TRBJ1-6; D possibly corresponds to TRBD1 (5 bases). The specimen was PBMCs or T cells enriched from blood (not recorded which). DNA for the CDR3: TGTGCCAGCAGCTTAGCGGGATCAGGCCAGGGAGGCTCCTATAATTCACCCCTCCACTTT. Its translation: CASSLAGSGQGGSYNSPLHF.